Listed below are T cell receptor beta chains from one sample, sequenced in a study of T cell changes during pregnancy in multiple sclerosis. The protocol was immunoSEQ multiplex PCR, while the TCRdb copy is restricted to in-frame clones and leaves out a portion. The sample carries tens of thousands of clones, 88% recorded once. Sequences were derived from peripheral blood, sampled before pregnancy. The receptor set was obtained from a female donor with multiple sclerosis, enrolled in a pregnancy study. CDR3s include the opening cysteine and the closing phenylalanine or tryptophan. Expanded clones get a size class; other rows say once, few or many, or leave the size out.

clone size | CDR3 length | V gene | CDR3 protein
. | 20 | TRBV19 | CASSYNKQGAVWMGTGELFF
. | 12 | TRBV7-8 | CASSLRADTQYF
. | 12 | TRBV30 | CAWEAGADTQYF
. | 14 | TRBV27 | CATHREFPHNEQFF
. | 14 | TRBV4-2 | CASSQEITAYGYTF
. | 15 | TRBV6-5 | CASSHETGGYYEQYF
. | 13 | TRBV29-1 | CSVESQAADTQYF
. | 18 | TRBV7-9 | CASSPKTRLAGEKNIQYF
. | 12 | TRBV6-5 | CASSREGEKLFF
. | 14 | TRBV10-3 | CAISLDREGEKLFF
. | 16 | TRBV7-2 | CASSLSLGAGQETQYF
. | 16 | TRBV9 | CASSVRRQGLSYEQYF
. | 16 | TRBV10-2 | CASSGGWGATNEKLFF
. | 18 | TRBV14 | CASSPLAGGGIFVDTQYF
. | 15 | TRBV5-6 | CASSRGAYNNQPQHF
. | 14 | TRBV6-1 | CASSTRGGYNEQFF
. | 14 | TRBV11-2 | CASSLERPSNTQYF
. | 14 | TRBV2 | CASSEVVGVETQYF
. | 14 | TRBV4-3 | CASSPRDIAYEQYF
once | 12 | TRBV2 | CASNIGGETQYF
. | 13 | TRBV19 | CASYSYLNTEAFF
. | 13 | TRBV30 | CAWSAPTGSRAFF
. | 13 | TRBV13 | CASSLGLSGELFF
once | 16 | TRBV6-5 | CASSYSMVRQDSPLHF
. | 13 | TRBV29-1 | CSVGYFGGRSPTF
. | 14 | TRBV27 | CASRSWTGNTEAFF
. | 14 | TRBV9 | CASSVGGLPAEQFF
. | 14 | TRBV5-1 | CASAKPGGMETQYF
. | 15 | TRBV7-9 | CASRIGPLATNEQFF
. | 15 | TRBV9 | CASSPRTGGNYGYTF
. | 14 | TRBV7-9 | CASRKGQAKETQYF
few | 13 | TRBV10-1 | CATTGAPNNEQFF
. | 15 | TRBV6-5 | CASSHGDSLNTEAFF
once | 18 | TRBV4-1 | CASSQDLTSGLTYNEQFF
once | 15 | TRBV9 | CASSVQGNSGNTIYF
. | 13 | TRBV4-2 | CASSQDNGYEQYF
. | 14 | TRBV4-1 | CASSQESAGSPLHF
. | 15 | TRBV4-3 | CASSRAGTGLNEQFF
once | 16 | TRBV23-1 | CASSPPGGHRDYGYTF
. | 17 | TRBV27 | CASSLLAGDLWYNEQFF
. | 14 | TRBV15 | CATSDRQGIRGYTF
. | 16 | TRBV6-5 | CASSYSGTGGSSEQYF
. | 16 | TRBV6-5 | CASSYEGTSGGYEQYF
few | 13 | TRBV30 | CAWGPRDSYEQYF
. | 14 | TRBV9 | CASSVHQGNTEAFF
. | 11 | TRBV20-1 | CSATRGETQYF
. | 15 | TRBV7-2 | CASRYSIAEPNEQFF
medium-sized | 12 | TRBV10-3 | CAISESTGEAFF
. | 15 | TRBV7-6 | CASSLSGTNTGELFF
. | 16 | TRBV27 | CASSFLPPLSSYEQYF
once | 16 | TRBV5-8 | CASSLAITGQHQPQHF
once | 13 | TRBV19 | CASSIGREYGYTF
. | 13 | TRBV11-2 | CASSLDRGYEQYF
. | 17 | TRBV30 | CAWSVGRGLGWGNEQFF